This section outlines one T cell receptor beta chain sequence together with its context. TCRdb reanalyzed the 5' RACE reads and collapses them to one entry per CDR3 protein, without DNA. The sample totals over 350,000 distinct CDR3 sequences. The sample belongs to a study of T cells expressing NK-cell markers. Germline V CDR1 and CDR2: SGHRS, YFSETQ. This CDR3 spans 13 amino acids. The V gene is TRBV5-1, the J gene TRBJ2-7. This TCR came from a woman in her forties or fifties in good health. The sample taken for sequencing was blood T cells: a sorted CD56 or NKG2C T cell subset, CD4+ or CD8+ T cells, or bulk PBMC T cells (not recorded which). CDR3 protein: CASSLVQDEKQYF.